The 25 T cell receptor beta chains in this list originate from one sample, sequenced in a study of blood T cell repertoires in COVID-19. The protocol was immunoSEQ multiplex PCR, while the TCRdb copy is restricted to in-frame clones and leaves out a portion. Of roughly 57,000 clones in the sample, approximately 79% were seen once. Material: peripheral blood. These receptors came from a man aged 60-69 years with acute or convalescent COVID-19.

The chain combines TRBV5-1 with TRBJ2-7; TRBD1 matches 10 bases. Germline CDR1 SGHRS, CDR2 YFSETQ. The ends lost 0 bases at V and 3 bases at J; junction bases unmatched: 3. The CDR3 consists of 15 residues. CDR3 coding DNA: TGCGCCAGCAGCTTGGGCGGACAGGGGGTCTACGAGCAGTACTTC. This sequence encodes CASSLGGQGVYEQYF.

This clone was counted only a few times. The chain links TRBV2 to TRBJ2-2; TRBD2 matches at 9 bases. The CDR3 has 16 residues. Germline CDR1 and CDR2: SNHLY and FYNNEI. J gave up 4 bases and V 6 bases, and 9 bases lay outside the gene matches. CDR3 loop: CASSPSGDHSTGELFF. CDR3 bases: TGTGCCAGCAGCCCTAGCGGGGACCATTCCACCGGGGAGCTGTTTTTT.

This clone was counted between two and nine times. This sequence joins TRBV5-5 and TRBJ1-3; TRBD1 might be the D (5 bases). Trimming stripped 2 bases from V and 2 bases from J, with 8 bases between. The CDR3 extends over 14 amino acids. Per the germline V gene, CDR1 is SGHKS and CDR2 is YYEKEE (reference sequence). The CDR3 loop reads CASSLWGPGNTIYF. CDR3 bases: TGTGCCAGCAGCTTATGGGGCCCTGGAAACACCATATATTTT.

V gene TRBV19 combines with J gene TRBJ1-1; maybe TRBD1 (5 bases). The V and J ends lost 7 bases and 5 bases respectively, with 17 bases between them. Looked up from germline, CDR1 is LNHDA and CDR2 is SQIVND (reference sequence). The CDR3 runs 14 residues. CDR3 DNA sequence: TGTGCCAGTACCGCGAGGCACGGGGGGACTGAAGCTTTCTTT. It translates to CASTARHGGTEAFF.

V gene TRBV19 combines with J gene TRBJ2-1; tentative D call: TRBD2 (6 bases). This CDR3 contains 14 residues. V lost 6 bases and J 7 bases, leaving 16 bases between the germline ends. Germline CDR1 LNHDA, CDR2 SQIVND (reference sequence). The CDR3 protein is CASSVASAWNEQFF. The CDR3 DNA reads TGTGCCAGTAGCGTCGCTAGCGCGTGGAATGAGCAGTTCTTC.

The J gene is TRBJ1-2, the V gene TRBV5-1; maybe TRBD1 (6 bases). The germline CDR1 and CDR2 sequences are SGHRS and YFSETQ. Trimming left V 4 bases short and J 4 bases short, with 14 bases between. The CDR3 is 14 amino acids. The CDR3 loop reads CASSPNGQLYGYTF. As DNA, the CDR3 is TGCGCCAGCAGCCCTAACGGACAGCTCTATGGCTACACCTTC.

The chain has TRBV19 and TRBJ2-7, with a weak D call TRBD1 (5 bases). Germline CDR1 LNHDA, CDR2 SQIVND (reference sequence). The CDR3 consists of 13 residues. V lost 3 bases, J lost 1 base, and 7 bases lay in between. The CDR3 DNA sequence: TGTGCCAGTAGTATTTCAGGGTCCTACGAGCAGTACTTC. Protein product: CASSISGSYEQYF.

The V call is TRBV18, the J call TRBJ1-6, with 11 bases aligning to TRBD1. V lost 6 bases, J lost 9 bases, and 10 bases stayed unmatched. Per germline, CDR1 KGHSH and CDR2 LQKENI. This CDR3 contains 16 residues. CDR3 sequence (DNA): TGTGCCAGCTCCCCTCCATCGGGACAGGGGGGTTCACCCCTCCACTTT. The encoded protein is CASSPPSGQGGSPLHF.

This clone appeared once. The chain links TRBV6-5 to TRBJ1-4, with 7 bases identical to TRBD1. The junction had 4 bases not matched to a gene; V was cut back by 7 bases and J by 8 bases. The germline V gene has CDR1 MNHEY and CDR2 SVGAGI. This CDR3 region has 12 residues. The CDR3 here is CASKQGLEKLFF. As DNA, the CDR3 is TGTGCCAGCAAACAGGGGCTCGAAAAACTGTTTTTT.

V gene TRBV9 combines with J gene TRBJ1-2; D perhaps matches TRBD1 (5 bases). Trimming cost V 7 bases and J 7 bases, with 23 bases left between them. This CDR3 comprises 15 residues. Germline lookup yields CDR1 SGDLS and CDR2 YYNGEE. The CDR3 loop is CASARGAAEVSGYTF. The CDR3 DNA reads TGTGCCAGCGCCCGCGGGGCGGCAGAGGTTAGTGGCTACACCTTC. Variable domain in full (rest from reference TRBV9 and TRBJ1-2): DSGVTQTPKHLITATGQRVTLRCSPRSGDLSVYWYQQSLDQGLQFLIQYYNGEERAKGNILERFSAQQFPDLHSELNLSSLELGDSALYFCASARGAAEVSGYTFGSGTRLTVV.

J is TRBJ1-6 and V is TRBV5-8, with 8 bases matching TRBD1. The CDR3 is made up of 14 amino acids. Per the germline V gene, CDR1 is SGHTS and CDR2 is YDEGEE. With 4 bases clipped from V and 9 bases from J, the junction kept 6 bases outside the gene matches. CDR3 amino acids: CASSTRQGSSPLHF. CDR3 DNA: TGTGCCAGCAGCACCCGACAGGGGTCTTCACCCCTCCACTTT.

This clone was detected once. The genes are TRBV27 and TRBJ2-3, with 8 bases matching TRBD2. The CDR3 totals 16 residues. Trimming cost V 8 bases and J 1 base; bases outside gene matches: 11. CDR1 is MNHEY, CDR2 SMNVEV, per germline (reference sequence). The CDR3 DNA reads as TGTGCCAGCCCAAAGGGGAAGCGGGGGCGCACAGATACGCAGTATTTT. It yields the protein CASPKGKRGRTDTQYF.

The sample holds a few counts of this clone. This chain links TRBV18 with TRBJ1-1; no definite D call. The CDR3 extends over 15 amino acids. The V gene lost 0 bases and the J gene lost 1 base, with 9 bases spanning the gap. Per germline, CDR1 KGHSH and CDR2 LQKENI. In DNA, the CDR3 is TGTGCCAGCTCACCACCTCTAATGTCGAACACTGAAGCTTTCTTT. Translated: CASSPPLMSNTEAFF.

The J gene is TRBJ2-7, the V gene TRBV6-1, with 9 bases identical to TRBD2. Germline CDR1 is MNHNS and CDR2 is SASEGT. The V gene end was trimmed by 1 base and the J gene end by 7 bases; junction bases not matched to a gene: 8. CDR3 length: 15 residues. CDR3 sequence: CASSEVERGAEEQYF. CDR3 sequence (DNA): TGTGCCAGCAGTGAAGTGGAGCGGGGGGCCGAGGAGCAGTACTTC.

The chain is built from TRBV27 and TRBJ1-2; D may be TRBD1 (6 bases). V lost 0 bases and J 8 bases, leaving 16 bases between the germline ends. The CDR3 contains 15 residues. Germline V gives CDR1 MNHEY, CDR2 SMNVEV (reference sequence). The CDR3 DNA is TGTGCCAGCAGTTTATCAGGGGGTGGGATGTCGGGCTACACCTTC. It codes for CASSLSGGGMSGYTF.

The chain's CDR3 is CASCQQETQYF. For the CDR3, the DNA is TGTGCCAGCTGCCAGCAAGAGACCCAGTACTTC. This chain joins TRBV2 and TRBJ2-5; the D is unclear. With 8 bases removed from V and 2 bases from J, the gap between germline ends came to 6 bases. Germline lookup yields CDR1 SNHLY and CDR2 FYNNEI. The CDR3 is 11 amino acids.

The genes are TRBV27 and TRBJ2-3; 8 bases fit TRBD1. V lost 5 bases, J lost 6 bases, and 10 bases stayed unmatched. The CDR3 consists of 15 residues. CDR1 is MNHEY and CDR2 is SMNVEV in the germline V gene (reference sequence). The CDR3 is CASSPPGQAVDTQYF. The DNA for the CDR3 is TGTGCCAGCAGTCCCCCGGGACAGGCGGTTGATACGCAGTATTTT.

The chain links TRBV27 to TRBJ2-4; no definite D call. CDR1 MNHEY and CDR2 SMNVEV come from the germline V gene (reference sequence). V lost 4 bases, J lost 8 bases, and 9 bases lay in between. This CDR3 is built from 12 residues. The CDR3 sequence: CASSSFGDIQYF. In DNA form, the CDR3 reads TGTGCCAGCAGTTCTTTCGGTGACATTCAGTACTTC.

This chain uses TRBV2 with TRBJ1-2, with a tentative D call TRBD1 (6 bases). This CDR3 spans 14 amino acids. Germline V CDR1 and CDR2: SNHLY, FYNNEI. V was trimmed by 8 bases and J by 3 bases, leaving 16 bases between them. Here the CDR3 reads CASALVGTYYGYTF. In DNA, the CDR3 is TGTGCCAGCGCCCTCGTGGGGACATACTATGGCTACACCTTC.

The chain uses TRBV28 and TRBJ1-1; D is unclear. The CDR3 spans 17 residues. V shed 5 bases and J shed 0 bases, with 19 bases lying between them. CDR1 and CDR2 (germline): MDHEN, SYDVKM. The DNA of the CDR3 is TGTGCCAGCAGTGGGCACTTACAGATTCTCATGAACACTGAAGCTTTCTTT. Amino acids: CASSGHLQILMNTEAFF. The full variable domain, rest sourced from reference TRBV28 and TRBJ1-1, is DVKVTQSSRYLVKRTGEKVFLECVQDMDHENMFWYRQDPGLGLRLIYFSYDVKMKEKGDIPEGYSVSREKKERFSLILESASTNQTSMYLCASSGHLQILMNTEAFFGQGTRLTVV.

The chain joins TRBV24-1 to TRBJ1-2, with D perhaps matching TRBD1 (5 bases). With 2 bases removed from V and 5 bases from J, the gap between germline ends came to 8 bases. Germline V lookup: CDR1 KGHDR, CDR2 SFDVKD. This CDR3 region has 13 residues. As DNA, the CDR3 is TGTGCCACCAGTGATTCCAGGGATTATGGCTACACCTTC. It codes for CATSDSRDYGYTF.

This clone showed up just a few times. CDR3 loop: CASSYGALNQELFF. The CDR3 DNA is TGTGCCAGCAGTTATGGGGCCCTAAATCAAGAACTGTTTTTT. V gene TRBV6-6 combines with J gene TRBJ1-4; D might be TRBD1 (5 bases). This CDR3 contains 14 residues. Trimming left V 3 bases short and J 12 bases short, with 17 bases between. CDR1 is MNHNY and CDR2 is SVGAGI in the germline V gene (reference sequence).

The count of this clone is one. This rearrangement joins TRBV12-3 or TRBV12-4 to TRBJ1-6; the D is unclear. The V and J ends lost 4 bases and 10 bases respectively, with 11 bases between them. This CDR3 region has 13 residues. This CDR3 reads CASSSTEGSPLHF. CDR3 DNA sequence: TGTGCCAGCAGTTCAACCGAGGGATCACCCCTCCACTTT.

The V call is TRBV5-8, the J call TRBJ2-1, with 8 bases matching TRBD1. Germline V gene lookup returns CDR1 SGHTS and CDR2 YDEGEE. V trimming: 2 bases; J trimming: 3 bases; junction bases outside the gene matches: 4. This CDR3 region has 15 residues. The CDR3 DNA is TGTGCCAGCAGCTTAACCGGGACAGGCTACAATGAGCAGTTCTTC. Protein product: CASSLTGTGYNEQFF.

As regards this clone: The sample carries other DNA sequences with the same CDR3. The genes are TRBV15 and TRBJ1-5; D gene uncertain. Germline V gives CDR1 LNHNV, CDR2 YYDKDF (reference sequence). The V and J ends lost 0 bases and 4 bases respectively, with 10 bases between them. CDR3 length: 15 amino acids. CDR3 sequence (DNA): TGTGCCACCAGCAGAGATCGGGGATCAAATCAGCCCCAGCATTTT. Its protein product is CATSRDRGSNQPQHF.